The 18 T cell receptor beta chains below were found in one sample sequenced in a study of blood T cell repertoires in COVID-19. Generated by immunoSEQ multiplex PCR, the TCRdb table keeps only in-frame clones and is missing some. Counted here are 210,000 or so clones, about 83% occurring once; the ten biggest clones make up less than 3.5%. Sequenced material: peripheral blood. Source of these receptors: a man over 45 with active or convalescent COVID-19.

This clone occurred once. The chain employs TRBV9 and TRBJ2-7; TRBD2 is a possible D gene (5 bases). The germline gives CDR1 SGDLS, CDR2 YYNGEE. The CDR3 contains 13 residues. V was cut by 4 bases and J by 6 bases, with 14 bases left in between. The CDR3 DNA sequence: TGTGCCAGCAGCTTGGCCGGGGTTGGCGAGCAGTACTTC. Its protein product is CASSLAGVGEQYF.

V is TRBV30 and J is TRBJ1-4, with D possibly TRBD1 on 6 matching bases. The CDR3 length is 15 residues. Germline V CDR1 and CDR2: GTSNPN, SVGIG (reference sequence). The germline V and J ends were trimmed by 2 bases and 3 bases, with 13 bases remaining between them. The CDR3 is CAWSLLQGANEKLFF. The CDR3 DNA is TGTGCCTGGAGTTTATTACAGGGAGCTAATGAAAAACTGTTTTTT.

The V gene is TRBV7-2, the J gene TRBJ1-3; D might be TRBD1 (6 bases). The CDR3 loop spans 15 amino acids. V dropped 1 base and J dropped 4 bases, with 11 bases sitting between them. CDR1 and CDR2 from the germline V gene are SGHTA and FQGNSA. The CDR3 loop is CASSLVGGPGNTIYF. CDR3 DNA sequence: TGTGCCAGCAGCTTAGTAGGGGGACCCGGAAACACCATATATTTT.

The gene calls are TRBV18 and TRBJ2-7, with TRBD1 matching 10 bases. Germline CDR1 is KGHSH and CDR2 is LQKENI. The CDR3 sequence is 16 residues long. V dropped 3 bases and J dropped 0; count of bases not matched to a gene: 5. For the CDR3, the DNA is TGTGCCAGCTCACCGTCCGGGACAGGGGCCTCCTACGAGCAGTACTTC. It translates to CASSPSGTGASYEQYF.

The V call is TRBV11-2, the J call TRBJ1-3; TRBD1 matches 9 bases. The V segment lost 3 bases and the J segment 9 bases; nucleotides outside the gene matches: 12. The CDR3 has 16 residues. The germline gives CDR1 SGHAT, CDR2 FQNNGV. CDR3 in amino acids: CASSLNPGTGLGTIYF. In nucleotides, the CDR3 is TGTGCCAGCAGCTTGAACCCCGGGACAGGGTTAGGCACCATATATTTT.

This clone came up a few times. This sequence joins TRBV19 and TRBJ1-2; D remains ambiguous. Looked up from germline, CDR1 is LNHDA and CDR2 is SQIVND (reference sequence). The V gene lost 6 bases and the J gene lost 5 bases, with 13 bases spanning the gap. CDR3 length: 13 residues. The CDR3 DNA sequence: TGTGCCAGTAGACTCGGAGGTTATTATGGCTACACCTTC. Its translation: CASRLGGYYGYTF.

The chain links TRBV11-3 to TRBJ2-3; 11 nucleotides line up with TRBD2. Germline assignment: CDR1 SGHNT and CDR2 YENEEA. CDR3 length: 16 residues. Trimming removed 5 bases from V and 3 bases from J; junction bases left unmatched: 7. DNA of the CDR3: TGTGCCAGCAGCCTTAGCGGGGGGGCCGGGACAGATACGCAGTATTTT. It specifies CASSLSGGAGTDTQYF.

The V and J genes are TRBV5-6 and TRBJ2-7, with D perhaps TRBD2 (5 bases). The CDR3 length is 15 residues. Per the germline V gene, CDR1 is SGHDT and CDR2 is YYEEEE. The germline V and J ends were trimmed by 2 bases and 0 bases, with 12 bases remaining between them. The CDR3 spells CASSFRRGNSYEQYF. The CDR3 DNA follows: TGTGCCAGCAGCTTTCGCCGGGGAAACTCCTACGAGCAGTACTTC.

The CDR3 DNA reads TGTGCCAGCAGGCAATCAGGTATGAACACTGAAGCTTTCTTT. Translated, it gives CASRQSGMNTEAFF. The chain links TRBV28 to TRBJ1-1; D gene unclear. Germline assignment: CDR1 MDHEN and CDR2 SYDVKM. Deletions cut 6 bases from V and 0 bases from J, with 11 bases between. This CDR3 is 14 amino acids long.

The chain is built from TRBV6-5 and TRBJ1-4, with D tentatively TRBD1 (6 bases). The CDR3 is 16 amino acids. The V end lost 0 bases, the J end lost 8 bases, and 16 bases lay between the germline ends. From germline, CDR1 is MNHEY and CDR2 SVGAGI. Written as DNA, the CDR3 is TGTGCCAGCAGTTACTCTCCGACAGGTGGGGAAGAAAAACTGTTTTTT. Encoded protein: CASSYSPTGGEEKLFF.

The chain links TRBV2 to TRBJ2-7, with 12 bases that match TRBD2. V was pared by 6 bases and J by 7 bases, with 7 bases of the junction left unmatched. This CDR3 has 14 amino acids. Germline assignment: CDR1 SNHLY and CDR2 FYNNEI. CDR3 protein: CASSRLAGAGEQYF. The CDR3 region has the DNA TGTGCCAGCAGCCGACTAGCGGGAGCAGGGGAGCAGTACTTC.

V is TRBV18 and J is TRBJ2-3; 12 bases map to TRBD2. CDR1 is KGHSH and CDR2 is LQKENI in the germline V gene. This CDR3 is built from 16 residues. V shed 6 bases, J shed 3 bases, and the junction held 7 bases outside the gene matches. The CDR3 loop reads CASSLAGGPGTDTQYF. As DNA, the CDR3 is TGTGCCAGCTCGCTAGCGGGGGGGCCAGGGACAGATACGCAGTATTTT.

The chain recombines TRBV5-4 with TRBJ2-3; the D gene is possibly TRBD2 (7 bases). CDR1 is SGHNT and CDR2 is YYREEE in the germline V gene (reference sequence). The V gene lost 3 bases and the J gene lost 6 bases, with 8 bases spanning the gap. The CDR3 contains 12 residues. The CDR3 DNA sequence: TGTGCCAGCAGCTGGGGGGGCGATACGCAGTATTTT. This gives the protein CASSWGGDTQYF.

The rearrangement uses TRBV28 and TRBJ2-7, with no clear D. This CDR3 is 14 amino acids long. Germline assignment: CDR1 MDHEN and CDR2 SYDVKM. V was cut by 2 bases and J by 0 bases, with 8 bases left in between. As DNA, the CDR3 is TGTGCCAGCAGTTTACGGAGAGACTCCTACGAGCAGTACTTC. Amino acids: CASSLRRDSYEQYF.

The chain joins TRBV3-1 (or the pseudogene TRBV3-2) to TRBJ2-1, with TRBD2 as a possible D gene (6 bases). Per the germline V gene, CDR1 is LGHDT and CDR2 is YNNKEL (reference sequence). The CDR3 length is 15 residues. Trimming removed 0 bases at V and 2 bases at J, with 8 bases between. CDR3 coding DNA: TGTGCCAGCAGCCAAGAGGCGGGACCCTACAATGAGCAGTTCTTC. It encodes CASSQEAGPYNEQFF.

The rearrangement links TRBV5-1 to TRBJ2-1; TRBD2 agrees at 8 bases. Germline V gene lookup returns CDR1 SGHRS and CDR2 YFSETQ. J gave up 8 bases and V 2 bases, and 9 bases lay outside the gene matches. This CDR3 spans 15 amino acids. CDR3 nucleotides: TGCGCCAGCAGCTTTAACGGGAGGGGGGGCGATGAGCAGTTCTTC. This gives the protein CASSFNGRGGDEQFF.

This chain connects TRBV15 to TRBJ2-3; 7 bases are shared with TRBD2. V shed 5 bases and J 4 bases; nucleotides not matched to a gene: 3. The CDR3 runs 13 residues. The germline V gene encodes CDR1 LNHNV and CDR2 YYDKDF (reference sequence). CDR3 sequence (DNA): TGTGCCACCAGCCCCCGGGGGGCAGATACGCAGTATTTT. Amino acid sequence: CATSPRGADTQYF.

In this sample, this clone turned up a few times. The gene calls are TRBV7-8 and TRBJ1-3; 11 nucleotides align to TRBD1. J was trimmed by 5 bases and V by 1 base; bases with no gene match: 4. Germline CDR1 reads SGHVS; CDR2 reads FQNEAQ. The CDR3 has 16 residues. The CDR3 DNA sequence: TGTGCCAGCAGCTTAGAGGACAGGGGGCGGAGAAACACCATATATTTT. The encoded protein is CASSLEDRGRRNTIYF.